These 13 T cell receptor beta chains came from one sample sequenced in a study of blood T cell repertoires in COVID-19 (TCRdb year 2020). The receptor library was made with the immunoSEQ multiplex PCR assay. The table comes from immuneACCESS by way of TCRdb, which keeps in-frame sequences with V and J called. Part of the clones is missing from these tables; in studies checked, under half for an unresolved V gene and the rest for unknown reasons. This sample is represented by about 180,000 clones; around four fifths of them were singletons. Of the sample, around 7% falls within the top ten clones. The sequenced material came from peripheral blood. The receptors here all came from a woman aged 40 to 55 with COVID-19, enrolled during active disease.

The rearrangement uses TRBV9 and TRBJ2-7; D may be TRBD2 (5 bases). The germline V gene has CDR1 SGDLS and CDR2 YYNGEE. The CDR3 is 13 amino acids. V was shortened by 0 bases and J by 2 bases, with 6 bases between the two germline ends. CDR3 coding DNA: TGTGCCAGCAGCGTAGGGCGGGCCTACGAGCAGTACTTC. Translating gives CASSVGRAYEQYF.

This chain connects TRBV12-5 to TRBJ1-1; weak D call: TRBD1 (6 bases). The CDR3 extends over 13 amino acids. V was cut by 6 bases and J by 1 base, with 9 bases left in between. Germline CDR1 and CDR2: LGHNT and FRNRAP. The CDR3 DNA reads TGTGCTAGTGGCCCGGGACAGAACACTGAAGCTTTCTTT. It specifies CASGPGQNTEAFF.

In its sample, this clone was seen a few times. V usage is TRBV6-6 and J usage is TRBJ1-3, with TRBD1 matching over 8 bases. The germline CDR1 and CDR2 sequences are MNHNY and SVGAGI (reference sequence). The CDR3 runs 15 residues. The junction had 7 bases not matched to a gene; V was cut back by 5 bases and J by 4 bases. Here the CDR3 reads CASSLNRGTGNTIYF. The CDR3 region has the DNA TGTGCCAGCAGTCTGAACAGGGGGACCGGAAACACCATATATTTT.

This chain joins TRBV19 and TRBJ2-1, with 10 bases that match TRBD2. Germline V gene lookup returns CDR1 LNHDA and CDR2 SQIVND (reference sequence). The V segment lost 5 bases and the J segment 2 bases; nucleotides outside the gene matches: 9. The CDR3 consists of 17 residues. The CDR3 is CASSLIAGGSTYNEQFF. CDR3 sequence (DNA): TGTGCCAGTAGTCTTATAGCGGGAGGATCCACCTACAATGAGCAGTTCTTC.

V and J are TRBV5-1 and TRBJ2-2; tentatively, D is TRBD1 (6 bases). V was cut by 0 bases and J by 3 bases, with 9 bases left in between. The CDR3 consists of 15 residues. Germline V CDR1 and CDR2: SGHRS, YFSETQ. The CDR3 here is CASSLGTEYTGELFF. CDR3 nucleotides: TGCGCCAGCAGCTTGGGGACAGAATACACCGGGGAGCTGTTTTTT.

The chain combines TRBV12-3 or TRBV12-4 with TRBJ1-5; D is uncertain. The CDR3 extends over 13 amino acids. V was trimmed by 4 bases and J by 7 bases, leaving 11 bases between them. The chain's CDR3 is CASSSELRQPQHF. DNA for the CDR3: TGTGCCAGCAGTTCCGAATTGCGGCAGCCCCAGCATTTT.

The V gene is TRBV16, the J gene TRBJ2-7; TRBD1 aligns across 7 bases. The germline V gene encodes CDR1 KGHSY and CDR2 FQNENV. V shed 4 bases, J shed 5 bases, and the junction held 11 bases outside the gene matches. The CDR3 extends over 15 amino acids. The CDR3 DNA is TGTGCCAGCAGCCTCCAGACAGGGTTAAACCACGAGCAGTACTTC. It is translated as CASSLQTGLNHEQYF.

The chain carries TRBV27 and TRBJ1-1; TRBD1 agrees at 7 bases. Germline lookup yields CDR1 MNHEY and CDR2 SMNVEV (reference sequence). V lost 3 bases, J lost 8 bases, and 6 bases stayed unmatched. The CDR3 extends over 13 amino acids. This CDR3 reads CASSFTGVKEAFF. CDR3 sequence (DNA): TGTGCCAGCAGTTTTACAGGGGTAAAGGAAGCTTTCTTT.

V and J are TRBV6-5 and TRBJ2-7, with 12 bases identical to TRBD2. Germline V lookup: CDR1 MNHEY, CDR2 SVGAGI. CDR3 length: 15 residues. The V gene end was trimmed by 6 bases and the J gene end by 3 bases; junction bases not matched to a gene: 6. DNA for the CDR3: TGTGCCAGCAGCAGACTAGCGGGAGCGCGCTACGAGCAGTACTTC. Its protein is CASSRLAGARYEQYF.

This clone was seen a few times. The rearrangement links TRBV7-2 to TRBJ2-3, with TRBD2 as a possible D gene (6 bases). The germline V and J ends were trimmed by 5 bases and 2 bases, with 14 bases remaining between them. Germline CDR1 is SGHTA and CDR2 is FQGNSA. The CDR3 totals 15 residues. The CDR3 is CASSRRERNTDTQYF. CDR3 in DNA: TGTGCCAGCAGCCGCCGGGAGAGGAACACAGATACGCAGTATTTT.

Remarks on this clone: At one end the junction does not follow the germline gene, possibly because of a read error. This sequence joins TRBV29-1 and TRBJ2-5; unclear D gene. Germline V CDR1 and CDR2: SQVTM, ANQGSEA. CDR3 length: 10 residues. The CDR3 bases are TGCAGCGGAGGCGCTATAGAATTGGACTTC. Its protein is CSGGAIELDF.

V is TRBV9 and J is TRBJ1-1; no clear D. V was cut by 3 bases and J by 11 bases, with 14 bases left in between. Germline CDR1 and CDR2: SGDLS and YYNGEE. This CDR3 is built from 12 residues. The CDR3 sequence: CASSARGRDAFF. The CDR3 DNA sequence: TGTGCCAGCAGCGCCAGAGGCCGAGACGCTTTCTTT.

This rearrangement joins TRBV5-4 to TRBJ1-1; 7 bases agree with TRBD1. CDR3 size: 12 residues. Germline CDR1 SGHNT, CDR2 YYREEE (reference sequence). With V trimmed by 0 bases and J by 9 bases, 2 bases remained unmatched. DNA for the CDR3: TGTGCCAGCAGCTTGGGACAGGGCAAAGCTTTCTTT. Its protein product is CASSLGQGKAFF.